Following are 29 T cell receptor beta chains from one sample sequenced in a study of cytomegalovirus exposure and HLA in healthy donors. Libraries were prepared by immunoSEQ multiplex PCR; TCRdb keeps only in-frame clonotypes and omits some of them. The sample has approximately 150,000 clones, roughly 89% seen once; the top ten hold 3% to 3.5%. The sequenced material came from PBMCs. These receptors all come from a woman aged 18-29 years in good health and CMV-seropositive.

The chain links TRBV11-3 to TRBJ2-5, with 8 positions matching TRBD2. This CDR3 comprises 16 residues. Germline V CDR1 and CDR2: SGHNT, YENEEA. J was trimmed by 3 bases and V by 1 base; bases with no gene match: 7. CDR3 residues: CASSLVTSGGKETQYF. CDR3 bases: TGTGCCAGCAGCTTAGTAACTAGCGGAGGAAAAGAGACCCAGTACTTC.

The J gene is TRBJ2-7, the V gene TRBV4-1, with D possibly TRBD2 on 6 matching bases. Germline CDR1 is MGHRA and CDR2 is YSYEKL. The CDR3 is 17 amino acids. The V gene lost 1 base and the J gene lost 4 bases, with 20 bases spanning the gap. The CDR3 sequence is CASSQGGEEWNIYEQYF. CDR3 sequence (DNA): TGCGCCAGCAGCCAAGGGGGGGAGGAGTGGAACATTTACGAGCAGTACTTC.

The CDR3 DNA is TGTGCCAGCAGCGTAGATAGCGGACTAGCCAAAAACATTCAGTACTTC. Its protein product is CASSVDSGLAKNIQYF. V usage is TRBV9 and J usage is TRBJ2-4; a weak D match, TRBD2 (6 bases). The V and J ends lost 0 bases and 0 bases respectively, with 10 bases between them. This CDR3 contains 16 residues. Germline lookup yields CDR1 SGDLS and CDR2 YYNGEE.

This clone was recorded only once. The CDR3 DNA is TGTGCCAGCAGCTCTGACAACTACGAGCAGTACTTC. This sequence encodes CASSSDNYEQYF. The chain recombines TRBV5-5 with TRBJ2-7; D is undetermined. V was cut by 3 bases and J by 3 bases, with 7 bases left in between. Germline CDR1 reads SGHKS; CDR2 reads YYEKEE (reference sequence). The CDR3 is made up of 12 amino acids. The full variable domain, rest sourced from reference TRBV5-5 and TRBJ2-7, is DAGVTQSPTHLIKTRGQQVTLRCSPISGHKSVSWYQQVLGQGPQFIFQYYEKEERGRGNFPDRFSARQFPNYSSELNVNALLLGDSALYLCASSSDNYEQYFGPGTRLTVT.

The J gene is TRBJ2-7, the V gene TRBV18; 8 bases map to TRBD1. Germline V gene sequence: CDR1 KGHSH, CDR2 LQKENI. The CDR3 loop spans 17 amino acids. V lost 1 base and J lost 0; bases outside the gene matches: 8. CDR3 DNA sequence: TGTGCCAGCTCACCACTGGCGGGACAGGACTCCTCCTACGAGCAGTACTTC. It codes for CASSPLAGQDSSYEQYF.

This clone showed up just a few times. The V and J genes are TRBV29-1 and TRBJ2-5; the match to TRBD2 covers 8 bases. With 5 bases clipped from V and 5 bases from J, the junction kept 7 bases outside the gene matches. This CDR3 region has 13 residues. Germline V gives CDR1 SQVTM, CDR2 ANQGSEA. The CDR3 DNA is TGCAGCGTTTCGAATAGCGGGACGGAGACCCAGTACTTC. This codes for CSVSNSGTETQYF.

The genes are TRBV25-1 and TRBJ2-7, with 9 bases identical to TRBD1. The CDR3 is 16 residues long. The V gene end was trimmed by 3 bases and the J gene end by 2 bases; junction bases not matched to a gene: 8. Per germline, CDR1 MGHDK and CDR2 SYGVNS. The CDR3: CASSDPSGTGTYEQYF. As DNA, the CDR3 is TGTGCCAGCAGTGACCCTTCCGGGACAGGGACCTACGAGCAGTACTTC.

CDR3 protein: CASSATGVREKLFF. CDR3 DNA: TGTGCCAGCAGCGCGACAGGGGTTCGGGAAAAACTGTTTTTT. The chain joins TRBV11-3 to TRBJ1-4, with TRBD1 matching over 8 bases. CDR1 SGHNT and CDR2 YENEEA come from the germline V gene. Trimming took 5 bases from V and 8 from J; bases not matched to a gene: 7. The CDR3 is 14 amino acids.

The chain joins TRBV5-1 to TRBJ1-2; 12 nucleotides match TRBD1. CDR1 SGHRS and CDR2 YFSETQ come from the germline V gene. The CDR3 is 15 amino acids. After removal of 4 bases from V and 8 bases from J, the junction contained 9 bases not matched to a gene. CDR3 sequence: CASSTEGQGAQGYTF. CDR3 nucleotide sequence: TGCGCCAGCAGCACGGAGGGACAGGGGGCGCAGGGCTACACCTTC.

V is TRBV30 and J is TRBJ2-3, with 9 bases aligning to TRBD2. V shed 5 bases, J shed 3 bases, and the junction held 0 bases outside the gene matches. This CDR3 has 12 residues. Germline-derived CDR1 and CDR2 are GTSNPN and SVGIG (reference sequence). DNA for the CDR3: TGTGCCTGGGCGGGAGGGACAGATACGCAGTATTTT. Its protein product is CAWAGGTDTQYF.

CDR3 DNA: TGTGCCAGCAGTGAAGTCAGGGTACAGAACACCGGGGAGCTGTTTTTT. As protein: CASSEVRVQNTGELFF. The chain carries TRBV6-1 and TRBJ2-2, with TRBD1 as a possible D gene (5 bases). This CDR3 is built from 16 residues. V lost 1 base and J lost 1, with 10 bases in between. Germline lookup yields CDR1 MNHNS and CDR2 SASEGT.

Details on this clone: The DNA is left out, because the CDR3 cannot be placed on it with certainty; the CDR3 is given as TCRdb lists it. The rearrangement uses TRBV21-1 and TRBJ2-7; the D call in the table, TRBD1, was not verified against the DNA. TRBV21-1 counts as a pseudogene. The CDR3 is 15 amino acids in total, end residues counted. The CDR3 sequence is CASSWFGQGSDEQYF.

The chain uses TRBV27 and TRBJ1-2; D may be TRBD1 (5 bases). Germline CDR1 and CDR2: MNHEY and SMNVEV (reference sequence). The CDR3 runs to 12 residues. V gave up 11 bases and J gave up 0 bases, with 10 bases separating them. The CDR3 sequence is CASSGTNYGYTF. The CDR3 DNA reads TGTGCCTCCTCAGGGACTAACTATGGCTACACCTTC.

V usage is TRBV5-6 and J usage is TRBJ2-5; 10 bases fit TRBD2. V dropped 2 bases and J dropped 3; count of bases not matched to a gene: 4. Germline values: CDR1 SGHDT, CDR2 YYEEEE. This CDR3 is built from 15 residues. The CDR3 nucleotides read TGTGCCAGCAGCTTCGACAGCGGGAGGGAAGAGACCCAGTACTTC. Protein sequence: CASSFDSGREETQYF.

V is TRBV5-1 and J is TRBJ2-3, with D perhaps TRBD1 (5 bases). The V and J ends lost 0 bases and 6 bases respectively, with 11 bases between them. Germline CDR1 SGHRS, CDR2 YFSETQ. This CDR3 is 14 amino acids long. The CDR3 DNA reads as TGCGCCAGCAGCTTGGCCGCGACAGCTGATACGCAGTATTTT. The encoded protein is CASSLAATADTQYF.

The V gene is TRBV27, the J gene TRBJ1-5, with unresolved D. V lost 3 bases and J lost 2, with 11 bases in between. Germline V lookup: CDR1 MNHEY, CDR2 SMNVEV (reference sequence). This CDR3 is 15 amino acids long. CDR3 DNA: TGTGCCAGCAGTTTGTCAGATTCTCGCAATCAGCCCCAGCATTTT. Translated, it gives CASSLSDSRNQPQHF.

The chain links TRBV25-1 to TRBJ1-2; D is perhaps TRBD1 (6 bases). Looked up from germline, CDR1 is MGHDK and CDR2 is SYGVNS. V shed 0 bases and J shed 8 bases, with 16 bases lying between them. This CDR3 has 15 amino acids. The CDR3 spells CASSEYYKGVGGYTF. DNA of the CDR3: TGTGCCAGCAGTGAATATTACAAGGGGGTTGGGGGCTACACCTTC.

This chain uses TRBV9 with TRBJ2-1, with 8 positions matching TRBD1. V gave up 0 bases and J gave up 15 bases; unmatched junction bases: 17. This CDR3 is 16 amino acids long. CDR1 and CDR2 (germline): SGDLS, YYNGEE. CDR3 residues: CASSVGPGQVRDSLFF. The CDR3 DNA reads as TGTGCCAGCAGCGTAGGACCGGGACAGGTACGGGATAGTCTGTTCTTC.

The rearrangement uses TRBV2 and TRBJ2-2, with TRBD2 matching 14 bases. With V trimmed by 5 bases and J by 2 bases, 7 bases remained unmatched. The CDR3 is made up of 18 amino acids. CDR1 is SNHLY and CDR2 is FYNNEI in the germline V gene. Here the CDR3 DNA reads TGTGCCAGCAGTCCTCCGACTAGCGGGAGGGCTAACACCGGGGAGCTGTTTTTT. The encoded protein is CASSPPTSGRANTGELFF.

This chain uses TRBV4-1 with TRBJ2-5, with 8 bases fitting TRBD2. The J segment lost 5 bases and the V segment lost 0 bases, leaving 5 bases of the junction unmatched. The CDR3 has 15 residues. Germline-derived CDR1 and CDR2 are MGHRA and YSYEKL. CDR3 loop: CASSQDAGGGETQYF. CDR3 sequence (DNA): TGCGCCAGCAGCCAAGATGCGGGAGGAGGGGAGACCCAGTACTTC.

The chain joins TRBV5-1 to TRBJ2-2, with 13 bases fitting TRBD2. The V and J ends lost 4 bases and 2 bases, in that order; junction bases with no gene match: 8. There are 18 residues in the CDR3. Germline assignment: CDR1 SGHRS and CDR2 YFSETQ. CDR3 DNA: TGCGCCAGCAGCCTGACGGGACTAGCGGGAACAAACACCGGGGAGCTGTTTTTT. Residues: CASSLTGLAGTNTGELFF.

The rearrangement uses TRBV7-9 and TRBJ2-1, with a tentative D call TRBD1 (5 bases). CDR1 is SEHNR and CDR2 is FQNEAQ in the germline V gene (reference sequence). Trimming shortened V by 4 bases and J by 0 bases, and 19 bases separated the two germline ends. This CDR3 has 18 amino acids. CDR3: CASSSPFRVISSYNEQFF. The CDR3, as DNA: TGTGCCAGCAGCTCCCCCTTCAGGGTAATAAGCTCCTACAATGAGCAGTTCTTC.

This clone was observed a handful of times. The chain recombines TRBV9 with TRBJ2-7, with TRBD2 matching 11 bases. CDR3 length: 14 residues. Germline CDR1 is SGDLS and CDR2 is YYNGEE. The trim removed 0 bases at V and 6 bases at J, leaving 2 bases unmatched. The CDR3 sequence: CASSVAGTSGEQYF. The CDR3 DNA sequence: TGTGCCAGCAGCGTAGCCGGGACTAGCGGCGAGCAGTACTTC.

The chain employs TRBV5-4 and TRBJ2-3; TRBD2 aligns across 8 bases. Germline values: CDR1 SGHNT, CDR2 YYREEE (reference sequence). The V and J ends lost 7 bases and 6 bases, in that order; junction bases with no gene match: 13. CDR3 size: 15 residues. This chain's CDR3 is CASPPPGRALDTQYF. In nucleotides, the CDR3 is TGTGCCAGCCCCCCTCCCGGGAGGGCCCTGGATACGCAGTATTTT.

The rearrangement links TRBV19 to TRBJ2-7, with D possibly TRBD1 on 6 matching bases. V lost 5 bases, J lost 1 base, and 12 bases lay in between. Germline V CDR1 and CDR2: LNHDA, SQIVND (reference sequence). The CDR3 covers 14 residues. The CDR3 reads CASSPVGASYEQYF. CDR3 DNA: TGTGCCAGTAGTCCCGTGGGGGCTTCCTACGAGCAGTACTTC. The whole variable domain, filled in from reference TRBV19 and TRBJ2-7, reads DGGITQSPKYLFRKEGQNVTLSCEQNLNHDAMYWYRQDPGQGLRLIYYSQIVNDFQKGDIAEGYSVSREKKESFPLTVTSAQKNPTAFYLCASSPVGASYEQYFGPGTRLTVT.

The chain has TRBV4-2 and TRBJ2-3, with TRBD2 matching over 10 bases. CDR3 length equals 15 residues. With 4 bases clipped from V and 4 bases from J, the junction kept 5 bases outside the gene matches. The germline V gene has CDR1 LGHNA and CDR2 YNFKEQ. CDR3 in amino acids: CASSLLAGDADTQYF. The CDR3 region has the DNA TGTGCCAGCAGCCTTCTAGCGGGAGACGCAGATACGCAGTATTTT.

J is TRBJ2-2 and V is TRBV9; 9 bases align to TRBD1. V lost 0 bases and J lost 5; bases outside the gene matches: 5. The germline V gene has CDR1 SGDLS and CDR2 YYNGEE. The CDR3 contains 16 residues. For the CDR3, the DNA is TGTGCCAGCAGCGTAGTAGGCGGGACAGGGACCGGGGAGCTGTTTTTT. Protein sequence: CASSVVGGTGTGELFF.

J is TRBJ1-3 and V is TRBV6-5, with D unresolved. Trimming took 6 bases from V and 10 from J, leaving 10 bases between them. Germline-derived CDR1 and CDR2 are MNHEY and SVGAGI. The CDR3 sequence is 11 residues long. The CDR3 is CASRGPMTIYF. CDR3 DNA sequence: TGTGCCAGCAGGGGCCCTATGACCATATATTTT.

This chain joins TRBV5-6 and TRBJ2-5; a weak D match, TRBD2 (6 bases). The CDR3 covers 15 residues. Per the germline V gene, CDR1 is SGHDT and CDR2 is YYEEEE. V shed 3 bases and J shed 5 bases, with 17 bases lying between them. CDR3 amino acids: CASSSGPGGGETQYF. The CDR3 DNA reads TGTGCCAGCAGCTCGGGGCCCGGTGGGGGGGAGACCCAGTACTTC.